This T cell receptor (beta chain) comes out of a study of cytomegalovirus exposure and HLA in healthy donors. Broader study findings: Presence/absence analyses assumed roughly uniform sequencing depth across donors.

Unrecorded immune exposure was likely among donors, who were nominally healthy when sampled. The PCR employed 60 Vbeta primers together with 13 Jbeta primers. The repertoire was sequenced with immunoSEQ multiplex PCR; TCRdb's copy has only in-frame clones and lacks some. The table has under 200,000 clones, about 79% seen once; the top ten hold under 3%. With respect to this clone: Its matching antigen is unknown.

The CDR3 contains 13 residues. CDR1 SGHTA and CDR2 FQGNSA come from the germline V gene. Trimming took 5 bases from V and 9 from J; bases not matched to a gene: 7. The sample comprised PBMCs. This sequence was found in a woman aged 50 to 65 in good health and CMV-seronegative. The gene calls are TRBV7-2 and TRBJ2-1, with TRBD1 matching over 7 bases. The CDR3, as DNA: TGTGCCAGCAGCACCGACAGGGCGGGTGAGCAGTTCTTC. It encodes CASSTDRAGEQFF.